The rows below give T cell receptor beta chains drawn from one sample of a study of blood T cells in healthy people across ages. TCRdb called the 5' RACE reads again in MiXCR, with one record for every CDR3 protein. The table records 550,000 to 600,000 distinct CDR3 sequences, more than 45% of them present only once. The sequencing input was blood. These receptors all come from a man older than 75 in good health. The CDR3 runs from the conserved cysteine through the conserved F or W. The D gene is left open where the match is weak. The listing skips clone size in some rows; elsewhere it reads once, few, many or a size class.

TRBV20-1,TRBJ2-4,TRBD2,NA,CSASDSGTLNIQYF,TGCAGTGCTAGTGATAGCGGGACCCTAAACATTCAGTACTTC
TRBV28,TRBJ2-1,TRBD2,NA,CASSFIRGLAGDEQFF,TGTGCCAGCAGTTTCATAAGGGGACTAGCGGGAGATGAGCAGTTCTTC
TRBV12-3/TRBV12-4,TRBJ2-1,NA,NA,CASSLRLISYNEQFF,TGTGCCAGCAGTTTGAGGCTCATCTCCTACAATGAGCAGTTCTTC
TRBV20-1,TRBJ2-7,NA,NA,CSASPTGTGDVGQYF,TGCAGTGCTTCCCCGACCGGGACTGGCGACGTTGGGCAGTACTTC
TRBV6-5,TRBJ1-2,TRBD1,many,CASTLGQGIGYGYTF,TGTGCCAGCACCCTGGGACAGGGAATTGGCTATGGCTACACCTTC
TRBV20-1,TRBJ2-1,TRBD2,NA,CSAPDGPAGALSEQFF,TGCAGTGCCCCTGATGGTCCAGCGGGAGCCCTGAGTGAGCAGTTCTTC
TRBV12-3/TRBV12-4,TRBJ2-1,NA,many,CASSPRSYNEQFF,TGTGCCAGCAGTCCCCGATCCTACAATGAGCAGTTCTTC
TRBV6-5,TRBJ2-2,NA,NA,CASSYEPSGELFF,TGTGCCAGCAGTTACGAACCTAGCGGGGAGCTGTTTTTT
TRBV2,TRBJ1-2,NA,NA,CASSGGTGNGYGYTF,TGTGCCAGCAGTGGGGGCACAGGGAACGGCTATGGCTACACCTTC
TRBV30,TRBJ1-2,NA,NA,CAWSLTHRGQGYTF,TGTGCCTGGAGCCTGACCCACCGGGGGCAGGGCTACACCTTC
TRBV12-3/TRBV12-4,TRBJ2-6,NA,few,CASSFLYSGANVLTF,TGTGCCAGCAGTTTTTTGTACTCTGGGGCCAACGTCCTGACTTTC
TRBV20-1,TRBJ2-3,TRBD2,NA,CSALLATGTDTQYF,TGCAGTGCTCTACTAGCGACCGGCACAGATACGCAGTATTTT
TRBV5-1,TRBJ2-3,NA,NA,CASSTGLYSTDTQYF,TGCGCCAGCAGCACCGGACTGTATTCCACAGATACGCAGTATTTT
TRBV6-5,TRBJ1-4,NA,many,CASSNRATNEKLFF,TGTGCCAGCAGCAACAGGGCAACTAATGAAAAACTGTTTTTT
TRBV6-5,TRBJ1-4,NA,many,CASSLVGGEKLFF,TGTGCCAGCAGTCTGGTGGGTGGCGAAAAACTGTTTTTT
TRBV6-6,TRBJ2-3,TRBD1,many,CASSYSKGQSSTDTQYF,TGTGCCAGCAGTTACTCGAAGGGACAGTCTAGCACAGATACGCAGTATTTT
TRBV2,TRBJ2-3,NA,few,CASRPWTDTQYF,TGTGCCAGCCGGCCTTGGACAGATACGCAGTATTTT
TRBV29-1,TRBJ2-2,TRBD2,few,CSVSGVNTGELFF,TGCAGCGTTAGCGGGGTGAACACCGGGGAGCTGTTTTTT
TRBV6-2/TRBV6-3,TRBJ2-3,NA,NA,CASRADHSTDTQYF,TGTGCCAGCAGGGCGGATCACTCCACAGATACGCAGTATTTT
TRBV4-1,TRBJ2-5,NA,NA,CASSQEGQETQYF,TGCGCCAGCAGCCAAGAAGGCCAAGAGACCCAGTACTTC
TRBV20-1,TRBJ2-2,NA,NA,CSARDQVDLGELFF,TGCAGTGCTAGGGACCAAGTGGACCTAGGGGAGCTGTTTTTT
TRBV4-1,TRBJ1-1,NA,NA,CASSQGHSMNTEAFF,TGCGCCAGCAGCCAAGGTCACAGCATGAACACTGAAGCTTTCTTT
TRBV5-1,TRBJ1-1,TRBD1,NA,CASSLAAVDRITEAFF,TGCGCCAGCAGCTTGGCCGCGGTGGACAGGATCACTGAAGCTTTCTTT
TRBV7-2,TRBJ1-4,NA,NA,CASSLAARAGANEKLFF,TGTGCCAGCAGCTTAGCAGCCAGGGCAGGGGCTAATGAAAAACTGTTTTTT
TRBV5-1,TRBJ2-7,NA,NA,CASSTLTGSSYEQYF,TGCGCCAGCAGCACCTTGACAGGTAGCTCCTACGAGCAGTACTTC
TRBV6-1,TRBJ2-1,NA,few,CASSPIASGYNEQFF,TGTGCCAGCAGTCCAATCGCCTCTGGTTACAATGAGCAGTTCTTC
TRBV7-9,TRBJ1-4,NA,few,CASSRGEQEKLFF,TGTGCCAGCAGCCGCGGCGAGCAGGAAAAACTGTTTTTT
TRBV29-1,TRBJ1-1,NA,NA,CSVAETGNTEAFF,TGCAGCGTGGCGGAGACAGGGAACACTGAAGCTTTCTTT
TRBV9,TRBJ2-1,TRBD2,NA,CASSVGASGRKYNEQFF,TGTGCCAGCAGCGTAGGAGCTAGCGGGAGGAAATACAATGAGCAGTTCTTC
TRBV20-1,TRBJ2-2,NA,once,CSAEGPRSTGELFF,TGCAGTGCTGAGGGGCCGAGAAGCACCGGGGAGCTGTTTTTT
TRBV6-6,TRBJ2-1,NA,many,CASSYQGEQFF,TGTGCCAGCAGTTACCAGGGTGAGCAGTTCTTC
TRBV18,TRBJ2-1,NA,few,CASSPTGFNEQFF,TGTGCCAGCTCACCCACAGGGTTCAATGAGCAGTTCTTC